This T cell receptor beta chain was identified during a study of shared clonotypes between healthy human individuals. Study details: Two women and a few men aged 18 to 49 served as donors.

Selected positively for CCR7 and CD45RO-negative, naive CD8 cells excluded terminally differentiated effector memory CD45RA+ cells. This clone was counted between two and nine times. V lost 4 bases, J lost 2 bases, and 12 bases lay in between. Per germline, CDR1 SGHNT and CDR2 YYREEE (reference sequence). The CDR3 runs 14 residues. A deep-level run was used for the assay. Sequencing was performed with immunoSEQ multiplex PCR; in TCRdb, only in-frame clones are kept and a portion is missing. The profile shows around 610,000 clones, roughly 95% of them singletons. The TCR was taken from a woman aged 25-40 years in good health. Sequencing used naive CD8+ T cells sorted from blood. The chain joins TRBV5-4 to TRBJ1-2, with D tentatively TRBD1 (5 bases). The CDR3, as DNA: TGTGCCAGCAGCCCCGGGACCGTCAACTATGGCTACACCTTC. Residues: CASSPGTVNYGYTF.